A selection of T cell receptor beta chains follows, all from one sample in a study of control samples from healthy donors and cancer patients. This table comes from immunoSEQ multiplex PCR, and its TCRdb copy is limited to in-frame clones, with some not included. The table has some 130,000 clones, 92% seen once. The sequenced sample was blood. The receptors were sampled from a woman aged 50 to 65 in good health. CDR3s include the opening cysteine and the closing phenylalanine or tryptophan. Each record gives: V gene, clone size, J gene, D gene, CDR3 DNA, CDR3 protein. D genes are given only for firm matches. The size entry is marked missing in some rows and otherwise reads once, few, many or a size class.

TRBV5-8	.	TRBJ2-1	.	TGTGCCAGCAGCTCTTCACAACTGAGGAGCTCCTACAATGAGCAGTTCTTC	CASSSSQLRSSYNEQFF
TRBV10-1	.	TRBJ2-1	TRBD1	TGCGCCAGCAGTCAGGTAGGGCAGGGGGAAAATGAGCAGTTCTTC	CASSQVGQGENEQFF
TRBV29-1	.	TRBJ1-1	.	TGCAGCGGCCCCGCGGGGGACTTCGGGAGCACTGAAGCTTTCTTT	CSGPAGDFGSTEAFF
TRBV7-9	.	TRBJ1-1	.	TGTGCCAGCAGCTCGACCGGGGGGAACACTGAAGCTTTCTTT	CASSSTGGNTEAFF
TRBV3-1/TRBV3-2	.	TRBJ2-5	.	TGTGCCAGCAGCCACCCGACTCGTAGTTTAGAGACCCAGTACTTC	CASSHPTRSLETQYF
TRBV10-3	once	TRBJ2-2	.	TGTGCCATCAGGTCTGGATCCGGGGAGCTGTTTTTT	CAIRSGSGELFF
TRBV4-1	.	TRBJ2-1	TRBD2	TGCGCCAGCGGAAACCTTCTCCTAGGACTAGCGGGGAACAATGAGCAGTTCTTC	CASGNLLLGLAGNNEQFF
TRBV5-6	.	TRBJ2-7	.	TGTGCCAGCAGCATGGGGATCTACGAGCAGTACTTC	CASSMGIYEQYF
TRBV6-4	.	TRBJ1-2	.	TGTGCCAGCAGTGGGGCTAAATATGGCTACACCTTC	CASSGAKYGYTF
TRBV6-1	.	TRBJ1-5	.	TGTGCCAGCAGTGAAGCGAAAATTTCTAGCAATCAGCCCCAGCATTTT	CASSEAKISSNQPQHF
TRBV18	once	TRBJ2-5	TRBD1	TGTGCCAGCTCACCACCAGGCGGACAGGGGGGGATGACCCAGTACTTC	CASSPPGGQGGMTQYF
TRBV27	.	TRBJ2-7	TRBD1	TGTGCCAGCAGTTTATCTCTTTTGCGGGACAGGCCCTACGAGCAGTACTTC	CASSLSLLRDRPYEQYF
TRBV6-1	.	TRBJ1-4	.	TGTGCCAGCAGTGAAGGTGGGAGGAGTGAAAAACTGTTTTTT	CASSEGGRSEKLFF
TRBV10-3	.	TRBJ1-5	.	TGTGCCATCAGTGAGTCCGGCAGAAGCAATCAGCCCCAGCATTTT	CAISESGRSNQPQHF
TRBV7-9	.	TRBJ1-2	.	TGTGCCAGCAGCTCCGAGGGGGGATCAGCTAACTATGGCTACACCTTC	CASSSEGGSANYGYTF
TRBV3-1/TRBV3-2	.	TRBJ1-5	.	TGTGCCAGCAGCTCAGGCAGAGGGGAGGGCAATCAGCCCCAGCATTTT	CASSSGRGEGNQPQHF
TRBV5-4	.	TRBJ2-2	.	TGTGCCAGCAGCCGCGTGGGCAGGGGCACCGGGGAGCTGTTTTTT	CASSRVGRGTGELFF